A single sample gave rise to the 8 T cell receptor beta chains below, sequenced in a study of persistence of HIV-infected CD4 T cells. This was the immunoSEQ version 4 assay in survey mode. The repertoire was sequenced with immunoSEQ multiplex PCR; TCRdb's copy has only in-frame clones and lacks some. This sample has 30,000 to 45,000 clones, with roughly 90% found just once. This nonspecific control used anti-CD3/anti-CD28 bead stimulation of CD4+ T cells. CD4+ T cells upregulating both CD40 ligand and CD69 were sorted as responding cells. Their target antigens are unknown. Specimen: CD4+ T cells sorted from PBMCs after roughly 18-hour stimulation, collected from a patient who received antiretroviral therapy. These receptors were taken from an adult man with HIV who was CMV-seropositive.

This chain connects TRBV7-2 to TRBJ2-7; TRBD1 matches 9 bases. Per germline, CDR1 SGHTA and CDR2 FQGNSA. This CDR3 is 17 amino acids long. J was trimmed by 2 bases and V by 2 bases; bases with no gene match: 10. CDR3 in DNA: TGTGCCAGCAGCTTAAGGGTTGGGGGACAGGGAGCCTACGAGCAGTACTTC. Its translation: CASSLRVGGQGAYEQYF.

The chain couples TRBV27 to TRBJ1-2, with D possibly being TRBD1 (6 bases). V gave up 4 bases and J gave up 4 bases, with 16 bases separating them. The CDR3 extends over 15 amino acids. The germline V gene has CDR1 MNHEY and CDR2 SMNVEV (reference sequence). CDR3 nucleotides: TGTGCCAGCAGTTCGAACGGACAGCGCCCCTATGGCTACACCTTC. Its protein product is CASSSNGQRPYGYTF.

V gene TRBV30 combines with J gene TRBJ1-5, with unresolved D. From germline, CDR1 is GTSNPN and CDR2 SVGIG (reference sequence). This CDR3 comprises 12 residues. Between the trimmed V and J ends, which lost 1 base and 6 bases, there was a span of 7 bases. For the CDR3, the DNA is TGTGCCTGGAGTGACAGTCGTCAGCCCCAGCATTTT. It is translated as CAWSDSRQPQHF.

V usage is TRBV30 and J usage is TRBJ2-2; D unclear. From germline, CDR1 is GTSNPN and CDR2 SVGIG (reference sequence). V dropped 1 base and J dropped 4 bases, with 7 bases sitting between them. The CDR3 covers 13 residues. Here the CDR3 reads CAWSGFTTGELFF. CDR3 nucleotides: TGTGCCTGGAGTGGGTTCACCACCGGGGAGCTGTTTTTT.

This clone was found once. CDR3 sequence reads: CATRVRAIPNTEAFF. For the CDR3, the DNA is TGTGCCACCAGAGTCAGGGCGATCCCCAACACTGAAGCTTTCTTT. The chain uses TRBV15 and TRBJ1-1, with TRBD1 as a possible D gene (5 bases). The V gene's germline CDR1 is LNHNV and CDR2 YYDKDF (reference sequence). The CDR3 runs to 15 residues. Trimming took off 6 bases at V and 2 bases at J, with 16 bases between the two ends.

The gene calls are TRBV11-1 and TRBJ2-5, with 8 bases that match TRBD1. The CDR3 runs to 14 residues. With V trimmed by 3 bases and J by 2 bases, 2 bases remained unmatched. Germline lookup yields CDR1 SGHAT and CDR2 FQDESV (reference sequence). CDR3 amino acids: CASSFRGQQETQYF. CDR3 DNA: TGTGCCAGCAGCTTCAGGGGGCAGCAAGAGACCCAGTACTTC.

The chain couples TRBV6-5 to TRBJ1-3; tentatively, D is TRBD1 (5 bases). The germline gives CDR1 MNHEY, CDR2 SVGAGI. Between the trimmed V and J ends, which lost 4 bases and 1 base, there was a span of 11 bases. This CDR3 spans 15 amino acids. CDR3 residues: CASSSRGLSGNTIYF. CDR3 DNA: TGTGCCAGCAGTTCCCGGGGCCTTTCTGGAAACACCATATATTTT.

The rearrangement links TRBV5-1 to TRBJ2-2; weak D call: TRBD2 (6 bases). Germline V lookup: CDR1 SGHRS, CDR2 YFSETQ. The ends were cut back, 5 bases at V and 1 base at J, with 12 bases in the middle. This CDR3 comprises 15 residues. As DNA, the CDR3 is TGCGCCAGCAGATCCCGGGAGCGGAACACCGGGGAGCTGTTTTTT. Its translation: CASRSRERNTGELFF.